The clone carrying this T cell receptor beta chain was seen just once. Here immunoSEQ multiplex PCR was the method, and the copy in TCRdb shows in-frame clones only, minus some. Counted here are roughly 220,000 clones, over 65% occurring once; the ten biggest clones make up about 6.4%. The sample is drawn from a study of cytotoxic CD8 clonotypes in ibrutinib-treated CLL. CDR1 and CDR2 from the germline V gene are GTSNPN and SVGIG (reference sequence). This CDR3 has 13 amino acids. The V end was cut by 0 bases, the J end by 4 bases, with 10 bases between. The chain has TRBV30 and TRBJ2-7; D is unresolved. This TCR derives from a human donor with chronic lymphocytic leukemia. The input for sequencing was PBMCs, taken after 12 months of ibrutinib treatment. The CDR3 spells CAWSVVGWYEQYF. DNA of the CDR3: TGTGCCTGGAGTGTAGTAGGTTGGTACGAGCAGTACTTC.